The clone carrying this T cell receptor beta chain qualifies as large (0.1 to 1%). Its target is unknown. These data originate in a study of T cells in localized non-small cell lung cancer. General observations from the study: A median of about 54 of the top 100 tumor clones appeared in adjacent lung, which was paired and uninvolved. Higher blood T cell density went with longer overall survival. Compared with tumor, uninvolved adjacent lung displayed greater T cell clonality, ranking highest overall.

Sequencing used immunoSEQ multiplex PCR; TCRdb keeps in-frame clones, though not all of them. The sample consists of some 4,000 clones, about 25% of them appearing once. This CDR3 is 15 amino acids long. The V and J ends lost 6 bases and 0 bases respectively, with 14 bases between them. Per the germline V gene, CDR1 is MDHEN and CDR2 is SYDVKM. This clonotype originated in a male donor at least 60 years old with stage I lung adenocarcinoma. This rearrangement joins TRBV28 to TRBJ1-2; D unresolved. Material: lung tumor tissue, obtained before any cancer treatment. CDR3 coding DNA: TGTGCCAGCAGCCACCGACTTGGGGCTAACTATGGCTACACCTTC. This codes for CASSHRLGANYGYTF.